This T cell receptor (beta chain) was documented in a study of blood T cell repertoires in COVID-19. J lost 0 bases, V lost 4 bases, and 4 bases had no gene match. The CDR3 has 15 residues. Germline assignment: CDR1 LGHNA and CDR2 YSLEER. Original analysis: Reference gene primer amplification yielded estimated nucleated cell counts. Here immunoSEQ multiplex PCR was the method, and the copy in TCRdb shows in-frame clones only, minus some. Clonal size and the V and J genes are those of that table, whereas D and trimming came from the DNA. The data contain 35,000 to 45,000 clones, 90% to 95% of them singletons. This clone was detected once.

The clonotype originates from a man over 45 with COVID-19, enrolled during active disease. This chain connects TRBV4-3 to TRBJ2-5, with 8 bases aligning to TRBD1. The specimen was peripheral blood. CDR3 sequence reads: CASSRSDRDQETQYF. CDR3 coding DNA: TGCGCCAGCAGCCGCTCGGACAGGGACCAAGAGACCCAGTACTTC.